The T cell receptor beta chain under discussion was sequenced for a study of tumor-infiltrating lymphocytes in primary liver carcinoma. A constant-region primer served to make TCR beta cDNA from about 0.45 ug total RNA. A slightly modified ARM-PCR protocol with three nested multiplex PCR rounds produced these TCR beta libraries. Forward primers for TRBV1-TRBV30 and a C-beta reverse primer served the first two PCR rounds, at approximately 10 cycles each. Each CDR3 protein gets one entry after TCRdb re-called the multiplex PCR reads with MiXCR. The data show about 200,000 distinct CDR3 sequences, 70% to 90% seen once. Co-extracted RNA and DNA came from roughly 20-30 mg of unsorted bulk tissue. All patients had surgically resected primary liver carcinoma. Worth noting for this clonotype: Its matching antigen is unknown. Its ends do not fully match the called genes, so a read error is possible.

The study's findings and limits: Pairs of tumor regions overlapped more than tumor-adjacent and tumor-blood pairs did.

This CDR3 region has 15 residues. The J gene is TRBJ1-5, the V gene TRBV12-3 or TRBV12-4; D ambiguous. This receptor was taken from a man aged 40-49 years with primary liver carcinoma and hepatitis B virus infection. Input material: tumor tissue from primary liver carcinoma. CDR3: CASREGPGSNQPQNF. CDR3 nucleotide sequence: TGTGCCAGCAGAGAAGGGCCCGGGAGCAATCAGCCGCAGAACTTT.